The present T cell receptor (beta chain) was sequenced within a study of blood T cells in healthy people across ages. A sample-barcoded 5' primer and a J-beta primer mix were used in a second PCR of about 6 to 12 cycles. One entry per CDR3 protein results from TCRdb running MiXCR on the 5' RACE reads. This table has 800,000 or so distinct CDR3 sequences, 55% to 65% appearing once. The authors isolated at least 7 million PBMCs per sample. General observations from the study: Expanded clonotype shifts may have been confounded, as the donors had an unknown CMV status.

With respect to this clonotype: Its antigen is unknown.

The CDR3 extends over 16 amino acids. V was clipped by 8 bases and J by 5 bases, with 24 bases between them. CDR1 is SEHNR and CDR2 is FQNEAQ in the germline V gene (reference sequence). This TCR was sampled from a man under 40 in good health. The sample taken for sequencing was blood. The chain is built from TRBV7-9 and TRBJ1-2; tentative D call: TRBD1 (6 bases). The CDR3 sequence is CASPPGGTTLNYGYTF. As DNA, the CDR3 is TGTGCCAGCCCCCCTGGCGGGACAACCTTAAATTATGGCTACACCTTC.